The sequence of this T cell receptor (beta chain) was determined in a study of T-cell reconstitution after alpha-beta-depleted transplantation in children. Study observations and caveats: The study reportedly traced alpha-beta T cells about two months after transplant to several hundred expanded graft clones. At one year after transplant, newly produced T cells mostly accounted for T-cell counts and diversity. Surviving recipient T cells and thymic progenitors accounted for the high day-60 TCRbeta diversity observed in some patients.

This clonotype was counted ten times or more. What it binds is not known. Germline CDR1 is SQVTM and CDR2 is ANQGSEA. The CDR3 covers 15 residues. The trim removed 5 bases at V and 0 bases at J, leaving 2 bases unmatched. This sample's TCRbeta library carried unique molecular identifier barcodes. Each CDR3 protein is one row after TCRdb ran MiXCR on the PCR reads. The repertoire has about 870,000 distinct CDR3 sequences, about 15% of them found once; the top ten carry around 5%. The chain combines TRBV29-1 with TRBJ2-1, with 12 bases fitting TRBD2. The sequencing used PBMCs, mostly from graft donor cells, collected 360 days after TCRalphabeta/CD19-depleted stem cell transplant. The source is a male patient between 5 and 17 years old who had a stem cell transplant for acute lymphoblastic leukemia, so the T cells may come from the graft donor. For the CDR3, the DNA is TGCAGCGTTCTGACTAGCGGGAGCTCCTACAATGAGCAGTTCTTC. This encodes CSVLTSGSSYNEQFF.